The sample holds a few counts of the clone carrying this T cell receptor (beta chain). V dropped 6 bases and J dropped 6; count of bases not matched to a gene: 11. CDR1 and CDR2 from the germline V gene are DFQATT and SNEGSKA (reference sequence). The CDR3 totals 14 residues. This sample is drawn from a study of type 1 regulatory T cells. Overall study context: T-allo10 is an in vitro-generated, Tr1-enriched CD4 T cell product specific for alloantigen.

Each CDR3 protein gets one entry after TCRdb re-called the reads with MiXCR. This table holds around 88,000 distinct CDR3 sequences, roughly 28% found once. The sample was CD4+ T cells, either the whole sample or a sorted fraction (not recorded which). The sequence came from a human donor in good health. The genes are TRBV20-1 and TRBJ2-3; 8 nucleotides line up with TRBD2. The CDR3 protein is CSAASGFSADTQYF. DNA of the CDR3: TGCAGTGCCGCTAGCGGGTTCTCGGCGGATACGCAGTATTTT.